Below, 9 T cell receptor beta chains from the same sample are listed, as sequenced in a study of a mutant IDH1 vaccine in newly diagnosed glioma. Time point denoted: week 23, last vaccination. Vaccination comprised doses that each held 300 ug of mutant IDH1 20-mer peptide, plus topical imiquimod. For these TCRs, the target antigens are not known. Measured with immunoSEQ multiplex PCR; TCRdb has only the in-frame clones, and not every one. The sample has fewer than 45,000 clones; roughly 80% are singletons. Specimen: PBMCs, collected from a glioma patient whose treatment included an IDH1 peptide vaccine. The receptors were sampled from a man in his fifties with glioma.

V and J are TRBV19 and TRBJ2-1, with 8 bases fitting TRBD2. CDR1 and CDR2 from the germline V gene are LNHDA and SQIVND (reference sequence). CDR3 length: 16 amino acids. The J segment lost 11 bases and the V segment lost 1 base, leaving 13 bases of the junction unmatched. This CDR3 reads CASSIVWGGGSGQQFF. The CDR3 DNA follows: TGTGCCAGTAGTATAGTCTGGGGCGGGGGGTCAGGGCAGCAGTTCTTC.

The chain joins TRBV9 to TRBJ1-2; TRBD1 is a possible D gene (5 bases). Trimming pared 4 bases from V and 0 bases from J, leaving 25 bases between. Germline values: CDR1 SGDLS, CDR2 YYNGEE. The CDR3 is made up of 19 amino acids. The CDR3 loop reads CASSLESTVTGGANYGYTF. CDR3 sequence (DNA): TGTGCCAGCAGCCTGGAATCGACAGTAACAGGAGGAGCTAACTATGGCTACACCTTC.

V gene TRBV6-1 combines with J gene TRBJ2-3, with 9 positions matching TRBD2. The CDR3 has 16 residues. Per the germline V gene, CDR1 is MNHNS and CDR2 is SASEGT. V gave up 3 bases and J gave up 1 base; unmatched junction bases: 5. The CDR3 bases are TGTGCCAGCAGTGACCCAGCGGGGGGCGGCACAGATACGCAGTATTTT. It yields the protein CASSDPAGGGTDTQYF.

V and J are TRBV5-1 and TRBJ1-2, with D tentatively TRBD1 (5 bases). This CDR3 is built from 12 residues. The ends were cut back, 4 bases at V and 8 bases at J, with 12 bases in the middle. The germline gives CDR1 SGHRS, CDR2 YFSETQ. CDR3 nucleotide sequence: TGCGCCAGCAGCCCATTAGGGGCGGGCTACACCTTC. Its protein product is CASSPLGAGYTF.

The CDR3 region is CSSRLLPGTSRGQYF. The CDR3 nucleotides read TGCAGCTCTAGACTACTCCCCGGGACTTCGAGGGGGCAGTACTTC. The gene calls are TRBV29-1 and TRBJ2-7; tentative D call: TRBD2 (6 bases). Trimming took 8 bases from V and 9 from J, leaving 29 bases between them. Germline CDR1 SQVTM, CDR2 ANQGSEA. This CDR3 spans 15 amino acids.

The rearrangement uses TRBV29-1 and TRBJ1-2; D may be TRBD1 (5 bases). This CDR3 is built from 15 residues. Trimming shortened V by 3 bases and J by 1 base, and 15 bases separated the two germline ends. Germline CDR1 is SQVTM and CDR2 is ANQGSEA. The CDR3 reads CSVDHPGVNNYGYTF. The CDR3 DNA reads TGCAGCGTTGATCATCCGGGGGTCAATAACTATGGCTACACCTTC. Combining the CDR3 with reference TRBV29-1 and TRBJ1-2 gives the whole variable domain SAVISQKPSRDICQRGTSLTIQCQVDSQVTMMFWYRQQPGQSLTLIATANQGSEATYESGFVIDKFPISRPNLTFSTLTVSNMSPEDSSIYLCSVDHPGVNNYGYTFGSGTRLTVV.

This chain uses TRBV7-9 with TRBJ2-7; a possible D gene is TRBD2 (5 bases). Germline CDR1 reads SEHNR; CDR2 reads FQNEAQ (reference sequence). CDR3 length: 12 residues. Trimming left V 4 bases short and J 6 bases short, with 10 bases between. The CDR3 sequence: CASSSTRREQYF. The CDR3 nucleotides read TGTGCCAGCAGCTCCACTAGGCGCGAGCAGTACTTC.

The genes are TRBV27 and TRBJ1-1; weak D call: TRBD1 (5 bases). The germline gives CDR1 MNHEY, CDR2 SMNVEV (reference sequence). The CDR3 has 14 amino acids. The ends were cut back, 6 bases at V and 0 bases at J, with 11 bases in the middle. The CDR3 DNA sequence: TGTGCCAGCAGCTCCGGAGGGGTGAACACTGAAGCTTTCTTT. It yields the protein CASSSGGVNTEAFF.

J is TRBJ2-2 and V is TRBV7-3, with TRBD2 identical over 9 bases. Trimming took 5 bases from V and 1 from J; bases not matched to a gene: 5. CDR1 SGHTA and CDR2 FQGTGA come from the germline V gene. There are 16 residues in the CDR3. CDR3 DNA: TGTGCCAGCAGCCCGGTTAGCGGGGGGAACACCGGGGAGCTGTTTTTT. Translated: CASSPVSGGNTGELFF.